The T cell receptor (beta chain) described here comes from a study of cytomegalovirus exposure and HLA in healthy donors. Primers for the PCR totalled 60 Vbeta and 13 Jbeta. Some clones are missing from TCRdb's copy, which holds only in-frame ones; the method was immunoSEQ multiplex PCR. The table lists under 250,000 clones. The receptor comes from a girl aged 2-9 years in good health and CMV-seropositive. The sample consisted of PBMCs.

CDR3 sequence: CASSQTGYEQYF. CDR3 coding DNA: TGTGCCAGCTCACAGACAGGGTACGAGCAGTACTTC. The rearrangement links TRBV18 to TRBJ2-7, with TRBD1 matching over 7 bases. The CDR3 is 12 amino acids. Germline CDR1 reads KGHSH; CDR2 reads LQKENI. V was clipped by 4 bases and J by 4 bases; unmatched bases: 1.